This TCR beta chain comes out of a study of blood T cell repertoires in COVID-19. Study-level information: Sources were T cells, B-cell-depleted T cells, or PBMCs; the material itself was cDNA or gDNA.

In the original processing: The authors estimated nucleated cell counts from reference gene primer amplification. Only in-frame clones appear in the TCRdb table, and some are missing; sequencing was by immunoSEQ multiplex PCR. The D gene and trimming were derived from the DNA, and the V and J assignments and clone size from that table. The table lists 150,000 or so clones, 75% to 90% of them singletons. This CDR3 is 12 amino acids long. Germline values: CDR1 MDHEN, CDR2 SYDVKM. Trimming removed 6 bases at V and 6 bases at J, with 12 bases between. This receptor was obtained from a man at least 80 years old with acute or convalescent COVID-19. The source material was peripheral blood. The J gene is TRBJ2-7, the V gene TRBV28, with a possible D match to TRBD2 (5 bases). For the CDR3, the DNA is TGTGCCAGCAGGGTGAGCGCGGGCGAGCAGTACTTC. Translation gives CASRVSAGEQYF.